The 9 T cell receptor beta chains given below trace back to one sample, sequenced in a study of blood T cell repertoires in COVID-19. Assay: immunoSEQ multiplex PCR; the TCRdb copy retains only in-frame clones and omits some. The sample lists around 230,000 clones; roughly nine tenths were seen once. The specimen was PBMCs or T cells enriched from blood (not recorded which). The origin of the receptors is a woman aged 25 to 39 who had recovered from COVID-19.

The chain's CDR3 is CASSLRGSNTGELFF. For the CDR3, the DNA is TGTGCCAGCAGTTTACGGGGTTCGAACACCGGGGAGCTGTTTTTT. The V gene is TRBV27, the J gene TRBJ2-2; D may be TRBD2 (5 bases). CDR1 is MNHEY, CDR2 SMNVEV, per germline (reference sequence). CDR3 length: 15 amino acids. V was pared by 2 bases and J by 0 bases, with 7 bases between.

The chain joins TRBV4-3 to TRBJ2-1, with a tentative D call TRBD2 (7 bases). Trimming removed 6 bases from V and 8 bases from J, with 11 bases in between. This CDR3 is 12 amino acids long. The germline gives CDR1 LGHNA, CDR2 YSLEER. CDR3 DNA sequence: TGCGCCAGCAGAGGGGGGGGTTATGAGCAGTTCTTC. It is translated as CASRGGGYEQFF.

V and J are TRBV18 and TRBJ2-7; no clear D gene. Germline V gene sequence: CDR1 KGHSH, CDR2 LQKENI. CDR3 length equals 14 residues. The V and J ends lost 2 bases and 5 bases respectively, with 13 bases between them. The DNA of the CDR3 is TGTGCCAGCTCACCAGTTCAGGCTACTCACGAGCAGTACTTC. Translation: CASSPVQATHEQYF.

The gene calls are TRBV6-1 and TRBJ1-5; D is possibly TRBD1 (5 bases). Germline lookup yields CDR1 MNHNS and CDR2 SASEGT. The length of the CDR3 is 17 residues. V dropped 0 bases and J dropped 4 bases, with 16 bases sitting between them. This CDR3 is CASSEALFRVGNQPQHF. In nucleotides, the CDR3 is TGTGCCAGCAGTGAAGCGCTTTTCAGGGTGGGGAATCAGCCCCAGCATTTT.

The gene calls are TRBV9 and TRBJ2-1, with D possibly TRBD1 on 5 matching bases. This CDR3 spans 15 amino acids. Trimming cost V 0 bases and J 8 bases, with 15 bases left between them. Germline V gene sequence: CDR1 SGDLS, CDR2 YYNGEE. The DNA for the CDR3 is TGTGCCAGCAGCGTAGGAGGAACCAGGGTCCATGAGCAGTTCTTC. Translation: CASSVGGTRVHEQFF.

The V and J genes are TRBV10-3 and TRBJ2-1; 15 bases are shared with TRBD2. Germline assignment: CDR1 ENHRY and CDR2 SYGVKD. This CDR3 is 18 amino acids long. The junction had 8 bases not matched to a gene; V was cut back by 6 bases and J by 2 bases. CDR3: CAISIIWTSGGAYNEQFF. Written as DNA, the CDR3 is TGTGCCATCAGCATAATCTGGACTAGCGGGGGGGCCTACAATGAGCAGTTCTTC.

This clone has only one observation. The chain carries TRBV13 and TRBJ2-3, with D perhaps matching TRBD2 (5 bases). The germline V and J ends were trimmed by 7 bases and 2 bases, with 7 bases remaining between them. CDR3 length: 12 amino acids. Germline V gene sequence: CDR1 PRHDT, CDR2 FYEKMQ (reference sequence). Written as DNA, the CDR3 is TGTGCCAGCAATCGGGACACAGATACGCAGTATTTT. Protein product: CASNRDTDTQYF.

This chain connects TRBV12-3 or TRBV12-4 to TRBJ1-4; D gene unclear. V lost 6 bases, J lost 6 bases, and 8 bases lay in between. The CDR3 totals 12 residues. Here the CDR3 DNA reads TGTGCCAGCAGCCCCCAGTATGAAAAACTGTTTTTT. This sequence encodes CASSPQYEKLFF.

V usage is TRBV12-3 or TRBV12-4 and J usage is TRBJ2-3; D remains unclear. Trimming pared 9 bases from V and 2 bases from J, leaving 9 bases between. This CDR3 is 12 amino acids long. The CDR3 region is CASRVSTDTQYF. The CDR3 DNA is TGTGCCAGTCGCGTGTCCACAGATACGCAGTATTTT.